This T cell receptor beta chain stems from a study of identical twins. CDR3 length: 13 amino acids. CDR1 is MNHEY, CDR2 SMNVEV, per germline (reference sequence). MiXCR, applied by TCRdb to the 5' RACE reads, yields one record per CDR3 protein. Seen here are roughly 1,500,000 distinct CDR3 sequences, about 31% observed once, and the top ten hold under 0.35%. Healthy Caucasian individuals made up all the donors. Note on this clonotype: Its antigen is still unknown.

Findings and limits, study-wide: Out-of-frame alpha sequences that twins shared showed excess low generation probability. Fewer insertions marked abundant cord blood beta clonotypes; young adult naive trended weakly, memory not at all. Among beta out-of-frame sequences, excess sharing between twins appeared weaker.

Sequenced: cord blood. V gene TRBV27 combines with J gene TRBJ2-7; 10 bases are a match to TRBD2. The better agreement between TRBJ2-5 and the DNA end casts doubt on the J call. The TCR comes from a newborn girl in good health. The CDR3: CASRAGGRQTQYF. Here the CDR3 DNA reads TGTGCCAGCAGAGCGGGGGGGCGACAGACCCAGTACTTC.